The clone carrying this T cell receptor beta chain was detected only once. Its target is not known. The sample's treatment: over 15 received Ad26.COV2.S at low or high dose, single or two shots; about 5 received placebo; per-sample allocation not given. Samples were taken on day 63 after the first vaccine or placebo injection. This sample is part of a study of Ad26.COV2.S vaccination and SARS-CoV-2 variants. About the study: Of the COV1001 trial arms, the Ad26.COV2.S arm included the donor. Study-wide results and limits: The TCR breadth and depth analyses may have understated or missed part of the total T cell responses. Non-spike TCR breadth showed similarity between vaccine and placebo recipients. Relative to placebo recipients, vaccine recipients exhibited elevated spike-specific TCR breadth.

Clones were sequenced by immunoSEQ multiplex PCR, and TCRdb holds only the in-frame ones, with some missing. The top ten hold over 1.5% of the sample, which has about 460,000 clones, roughly 87% seen once. Germline V lookup: CDR1 KGHSH, CDR2 LQKENI. The ends were cut back, 5 bases at V and 5 bases at J, with 12 bases in the middle. This CDR3 is built from 14 residues. The V gene is TRBV18, the J gene TRBJ1-4, with a weak D call TRBD1 (5 bases). Sequencing used peripheral blood, obtained in a trial of Ad26.COV2.S vaccine versus placebo. This receptor was identified in a person aged 18-65 years who received the Ad26.COV2.S COVID-19 vaccine or a placebo. As DNA, the CDR3 is TGTGCCAGCTCATCCGGGGACGGGAATGAAAAACTGTTTTTT. Amino acids: CASSSGDGNEKLFF. Full variable domain (outside the CDR3, taken from reference TRBV18 and TRBJ1-4): NAGVMQNPRHLVRRRGQEARLRCSPMKGHSHVYWYRQLPEEGLKFMVYLQKENIIDESGMPKERFSAEFPKEGPSILRIQQVVRGDSAAYFCASSSGDGNEKLFFGSGTQLSVL.